These T cell receptor beta chains were read from a single sample in a study of vaccination effects on CD4 cells after COVID-19. These receptors are not linked to any known antigen. Method: immunoSEQ multiplex PCR; TCRdb's copy keeps in-frame clones and lacks some. Among fewer than 85,000 clones, around 79% were seen once, and the ten largest hold 10% to 13%. The sample in question was CD4+ T cells from PBMCs cultured with SARS-CoV-2 spike peptides, obtained before COVID-19 vaccination. These receptors originate from a human donor who received a COVID-19 vaccine. CDR3s include the opening cysteine and the closing phenylalanine or tryptophan. A D gene is named only where the DNA matches it firmly. Clone size is shown for a subset of rows, as once, few, many or a class of expanded clone.

d_call: NA; j_call: TRBJ1-6; v_call: TRBV6-1; clone_size: NA; cdr3_nt: TGTGCCAGCAGTGAAGCGGCAACAGGGTCAGGTTCACCCCTCCACTTT; cdr3_aa: CASSEAATGSGSPLHF
d_call: NA; j_call: TRBJ2-3; v_call: TRBV12-3/TRBV12-4; clone_size: NA; cdr3_nt: TGTGCCAGCAGTAGGACAGATACGCAGTATTTT; cdr3_aa: CASSRTDTQYF
d_call: NA; j_call: TRBJ1-5; v_call: TRBV27; clone_size: NA; cdr3_nt: TGTGCCAGCAGCACGTCCCTAAATAGCAATCAGCCCCAGCATTTT; cdr3_aa: CASSTSLNSNQPQHF
d_call: NA; j_call: TRBJ1-5; v_call: TRBV6-5; clone_size: NA; cdr3_nt: TGTGCCAGCAGTTACGGGCCCCGGGGGCCCCAGCATTTT; cdr3_aa: CASSYGPRGPQHF
d_call: TRBD1; j_call: TRBJ1-2; v_call: TRBV27; clone_size: NA; cdr3_nt: TGTGCCAGCAGTACGACAGGGGGTCGGGGCTACACCTTC; cdr3_aa: CASSTTGGRGYTF
d_call: NA; j_call: TRBJ1-6; v_call: TRBV7-9; clone_size: NA; cdr3_nt: TGTGCCAGCAGCTCCCCAGTGGGGGGTTTTAATTCACCCCTCCACTTT; cdr3_aa: CASSSPVGGFNSPLHF
d_call: NA; j_call: TRBJ2-3; v_call: TRBV7-9; clone_size: NA; cdr3_nt: TGTGCCAGCAGCCAATCATTTGGGGTCACAGATACGCAGTATTTT; cdr3_aa: CASSQSFGVTDTQYF
d_call: NA; j_call: TRBJ1-2; v_call: TRBV20-1; clone_size: NA; cdr3_nt: TGCAGTGCTAGAGATACGGCCTACACCTTC; cdr3_aa: CSARDTAYTF
d_call: TRBD1; j_call: TRBJ1-2; v_call: TRBV6-5; clone_size: NA; cdr3_nt: TGTGCCAGCAGTAGACAGGGGTCGAATTATGGCTACACCTTC; cdr3_aa: CASSRQGSNYGYTF
d_call: NA; j_call: TRBJ2-1; v_call: TRBV5-8; clone_size: NA; cdr3_nt: TGTGCCAGCAGCCTCCCAGGGACTCGCTCCTACAATGAGCAGTTCTTC; cdr3_aa: CASSLPGTRSYNEQFF
d_call: TRBD2; j_call: TRBJ2-1; v_call: TRBV14; clone_size: NA; cdr3_nt: TGTGCCAGCAGCCAAGGAGGACTAGCGGGGGTCCGCCGTTTGGGTGATGAGCAGTTCTTC; cdr3_aa: CASSQGGLAGVRRLGDEQFF
d_call: TRBD1; j_call: TRBJ2-5; v_call: TRBV10-3; clone_size: NA; cdr3_nt: TGTGCCATCAGTGTACAGGGGTGGGAGACCCAGTACTTC; cdr3_aa: CAISVQGWETQYF
d_call: NA; j_call: TRBJ2-3; v_call: TRBV5-5; clone_size: NA; cdr3_nt: TGTGCCAGCAGTCAACCCAGCACAGATACGCAGTATTTT; cdr3_aa: CASSQPSTDTQYF
d_call: TRBD1; j_call: TRBJ2-1; v_call: TRBV20-1; clone_size: NA; cdr3_nt: TGCAGTGCTAGTCCGACAGGGCGCAATGAGCAGTTCTTC; cdr3_aa: CSASPTGRNEQFF
d_call: NA; j_call: TRBJ1-1; v_call: TRBV6-6; clone_size: NA; cdr3_nt: TGTGCCAGCAGTTACTCTATAAACACTGAAGCTTTCTTT; cdr3_aa: CASSYSINTEAFF
d_call: TRBD1; j_call: TRBJ1-2; v_call: TRBV6-6; clone_size: NA; cdr3_nt: TGTGCCAGCAGTTTAGTTCGAGACAGGGGCTATGGCTACACCTTC; cdr3_aa: CASSLVRDRGYGYTF
d_call: NA; j_call: TRBJ1-6; v_call: TRBV30; clone_size: NA; cdr3_nt: TGTGCCTGGAGTGTACGTGGCGGGGTTACACCCCTCCACTTT; cdr3_aa: CAWSVRGGVTPLHF
d_call: NA; j_call: TRBJ2-5; v_call: TRBV2; clone_size: NA; cdr3_nt: TGTGCCAGCAGAGGACGGATCCAAGAGACCCAGTACTTC; cdr3_aa: CASRGRIQETQYF
d_call: TRBD1; j_call: TRBJ2-1; v_call: TRBV5-5; clone_size: few; cdr3_nt: TGTGCCAGCAGCGTCGGGGACAGGGAAAACAATGAGCAGTTCTTC; cdr3_aa: CASSVGDRENNEQFF
d_call: TRBD1; j_call: TRBJ2-5; v_call: TRBV24-1; clone_size: once; cdr3_nt: TGTGCCACCAGTGAGCCGACAGGGGTGGAAGAGACCCAGTACTTC; cdr3_aa: CATSEPTGVEETQYF
d_call: NA; j_call: TRBJ2-4; v_call: TRBV5-1; clone_size: NA; cdr3_nt: TGCGCCAGCAGCTTAAGTAGGGACGGAAACATTCAGTACTTC; cdr3_aa: CASSLSRDGNIQYF
d_call: NA; j_call: TRBJ1-1; v_call: TRBV29-1; clone_size: few; cdr3_nt: TGCAGCGTTGCCGGCGCGGGAGTGAACACTGAAGCTTTCTTT; cdr3_aa: CSVAGAGVNTEAFF
d_call: NA; j_call: TRBJ1-1; v_call: TRBV6-5; clone_size: NA; cdr3_nt: TGTGCCAGCAGGGCGGGGGGGCACACTGAAGCTTTCTTT; cdr3_aa: CASRAGGHTEAFF
d_call: NA; j_call: TRBJ1-2; v_call: TRBV5-1; clone_size: NA; cdr3_nt: TGCGCCAGCAGCTTGGAACTTCCTGGAGGCTATGGCTACACCTTC; cdr3_aa: CASSLELPGGYGYTF
d_call: TRBD1; j_call: TRBJ1-2; v_call: TRBV5-1; clone_size: NA; cdr3_nt: TGCGCCAGCAGCTTCATGCAGGGGGGTAGTTGGGATGGCTACACCTTC; cdr3_aa: CASSFMQGGSWDGYTF
d_call: TRBD1; j_call: TRBJ2-5; v_call: TRBV11-3; clone_size: NA; cdr3_nt: TGTGCCAGCAGCCGTCCGGGACAGGGCCAAGAGATCCAGTACTTC; cdr3_aa: CASSRPGQGQEIQYF
d_call: TRBD2; j_call: TRBJ2-3; v_call: TRBV7-2; clone_size: NA; cdr3_nt: TGTGCCAGCAGCTTAGTGGGGACTAGCGGCAACACAGATACGCAGTATTTT; cdr3_aa: CASSLVGTSGNTDTQYF
d_call: NA; j_call: TRBJ1-1; v_call: TRBV4-1; clone_size: NA; cdr3_nt: TGCGCCAGCAGCCACACCAGTCCAAAGAACACTGAAGCTTTCTTT; cdr3_aa: CASSHTSPKNTEAFF
d_call: TRBD2; j_call: TRBJ2-5; v_call: TRBV28; clone_size: once; cdr3_nt: TGTGCCAGCGGACCCATCGCTAGCGGGGGGGCCGTGACCCAGTACTTC; cdr3_aa: CASGPIASGGAVTQYF
d_call: NA; j_call: TRBJ2-2; v_call: TRBV30; clone_size: NA; cdr3_nt: TGTGCCTGGAATATTATGGGCGCACTGACCGGGGAGCTGTTTTTT; cdr3_aa: CAWNIMGALTGELFF
d_call: TRBD1; j_call: TRBJ2-3; v_call: TRBV6-5; clone_size: NA; cdr3_nt: TGTGCCAGCAGTTACCAGACAGGGTCGGCAGATACGCAGTATTTT; cdr3_aa: CASSYQTGSADTQYF
d_call: NA; j_call: TRBJ1-1; v_call: TRBV5-1; clone_size: NA; cdr3_nt: TGCGCCAGCAGCTTGGGGGGGCGGGAAACTGAAGCTTTCTTT; cdr3_aa: CASSLGGRETEAFF
d_call: NA; j_call: TRBJ1-4; v_call: TRBV12-3/TRBV12-4; clone_size: NA; cdr3_nt: TGTGCCAGCAGTGCTCTTAATGAAAAACTGTTTTTT; cdr3_aa: CASSALNEKLFF
d_call: NA; j_call: TRBJ1-1; v_call: TRBV10-1; clone_size: NA; cdr3_nt: TGCGCCAGCAGTGATACCACACGAGGATTTGAAGCTTTCTTT; cdr3_aa: CASSDTTRGFEAFF
d_call: TRBD1; j_call: TRBJ1-2; v_call: TRBV10-2; clone_size: few; cdr3_nt: TGCGCCAGCAGGCCGGGACAGGGGTTTGGCTACACCTTC; cdr3_aa: CASRPGQGFGYTF
d_call: NA; j_call: TRBJ1-2; v_call: TRBV28; clone_size: NA; cdr3_nt: TGTGCCAGCAGTTTATTCGCGGATTTCTCTGGCTACACCTTC; cdr3_aa: CASSLFADFSGYTF
d_call: NA; j_call: TRBJ2-3; v_call: TRBV6-5; clone_size: NA; cdr3_nt: TGTGCCAGCAGTCAGATTGGGACAGATACGCAGTATTTT; cdr3_aa: CASSQIGTDTQYF
d_call: NA; j_call: TRBJ2-5; v_call: TRBV24-1; clone_size: NA; cdr3_nt: TGTGCCACCAGTGATTTCTGGGGGGTACAAGAGACCCAGTACTTC; cdr3_aa: CATSDFWGVQETQYF
d_call: NA; j_call: TRBJ1-6; v_call: TRBV7-9; clone_size: NA; cdr3_nt: TGTGCCAGCAGCCCCGGAGAGTCACCCCTCCGCTTT; cdr3_aa: CASSPGESPLRF
d_call: NA; j_call: TRBJ1-6; v_call: TRBV7-2; clone_size: NA; cdr3_nt: TGTGCCAGCAGCTTAAAGGCCAGTTTACCCCTCCACTTT; cdr3_aa: CASSLKASLPLHF
d_call: NA; j_call: TRBJ1-2; v_call: TRBV10-3; clone_size: NA; cdr3_nt: TGTGCCATCAGTGAGGAGAGGGAAAGTCGCTACACCTTC; cdr3_aa: CAISEERESRYTF
d_call: TRBD1; j_call: TRBJ1-5; v_call: TRBV7-3; clone_size: NA; cdr3_nt: TGTGCCAGCAGGGACAGGGCCGAACGTTGGCAGCCCCAGCATTTT; cdr3_aa: CASRDRAERWQPQHF
d_call: NA; j_call: TRBJ1-2; v_call: TRBV29-1; clone_size: NA; cdr3_nt: TGCAGCGCCGTAGGGGAGTCTAACTATGGCTACACCTTC; cdr3_aa: CSAVGESNYGYTF
d_call: NA; j_call: TRBJ1-1; v_call: TRBV4-1; clone_size: NA; cdr3_nt: TGCGCCAGCAGCCAGAGATTTATGAACACTGAAGCTTTCTTT; cdr3_aa: CASSQRFMNTEAFF
d_call: TRBD2; j_call: TRBJ2-1; v_call: TRBV6-2/TRBV6-3; clone_size: NA; cdr3_nt: TGTGCCAGCAGTCCCGGGACTAGCGGGCTCATCTACAATGAGCAATTCTTC; cdr3_aa: CASSPGTSGLIYNEQFF
d_call: NA; j_call: TRBJ1-1; v_call: TRBV23-1; clone_size: NA; cdr3_nt: TGCGCCAGCAGTCCCCAAAGGGGGGCGAAGAGGCGGGTGCTGAACACTGAAGCTTTCTTT; cdr3_aa: CASSPQRGAKRRVLNTEAFF
d_call: NA; j_call: TRBJ1-5; v_call: TRBV23-1; clone_size: NA; cdr3_nt: TGCGCCAGCAGCAGTGGGACAAGCAATCAGCCCCAGCATTTT; cdr3_aa: CASSSGTSNQPQHF
d_call: NA; j_call: TRBJ2-4; v_call: TRBV25-1; clone_size: NA; cdr3_nt: TGTGCCAGCAGTGATTTAGGGCCAGCGAAAAACATTCAGTACTTC; cdr3_aa: CASSDLGPAKNIQYF
d_call: NA; j_call: TRBJ2-5; v_call: TRBV6-5; clone_size: NA; cdr3_nt: TGTGCCAGTAGGACTGACCCGGGTGAGACCCAGTACTTC; cdr3_aa: CASRTDPGETQYF
d_call: NA; j_call: TRBJ1-5; v_call: TRBV5-1; clone_size: NA; cdr3_nt: TGCGCCAGCAGCTTATCCGGACTGAGCAATCAGCCCCAGCATTTT; cdr3_aa: CASSLSGLSNQPQHF
d_call: TRBD1; j_call: TRBJ1-2; v_call: TRBV18; clone_size: few; cdr3_nt: TGTGCCAGCTCACAGGACAGGGGGAGCTCTGGCTACACCTTC; cdr3_aa: CASSQDRGSSGYTF
d_call: TRBD2; j_call: TRBJ2-3; v_call: TRBV7-9; clone_size: NA; cdr3_nt: TGTGCCAGCAGCTTAGGCCAGTGGGGGACTAGCGGGGGCACAGATACGCAGTATTTT; cdr3_aa: CASSLGQWGTSGGTDTQYF
d_call: NA; j_call: TRBJ2-6; v_call: TRBV9; clone_size: NA; cdr3_nt: TGTGCCAGCAGTTTCAACCTGGACTGGACCGTGGGGGCCAACGTCCTGACTTTC; cdr3_aa: CASSFNLDWTVGANVLTF
d_call: NA; j_call: TRBJ1-2; v_call: TRBV6-6; clone_size: NA; cdr3_nt: TGTGCCAGCAGTTACTCGATTGGCTACACCTTC; cdr3_aa: CASSYSIGYTF
d_call: TRBD2; j_call: TRBJ2-2; v_call: TRBV4-1; clone_size: NA; cdr3_nt: TGCGCCAGCAGCCAAGATTTCGCGGGACTAGTGCACGGGGAGCTGTTTTTT; cdr3_aa: CASSQDFAGLVHGELFF
d_call: NA; j_call: TRBJ1-2; v_call: TRBV24-1; clone_size: NA; cdr3_nt: TGTGCCACCAGTCTAATCCCAGGGAGGGGATATGGCTACACCTTC; cdr3_aa: CATSLIPGRGYGYTF
d_call: NA; j_call: TRBJ1-5; v_call: TRBV6-6; clone_size: NA; cdr3_nt: TGTGCCAGCAGTCGGACTTATAGCAATCAGCCCCAGCATTTT; cdr3_aa: CASSRTYSNQPQHF